This T cell receptor (beta chain) was captured in a study of blood T cell repertoires in COVID-19. Study information: The United States, Italy and Spain were the sources of the acute and convalescent COVID-19 samples. From T cells, B-cell-depleted T cells, or PBMCs came the material, which was cDNA or gDNA.

As handled by the study authors: Amplified reference gene primers provided the basis for estimating nucleated cell counts. Method: immunoSEQ multiplex PCR; TCRdb's copy keeps in-frame clones and lacks some. The V and J calls and clone size are taken from that table; D and trimming were inferred from the DNA. The table records about 140,000 clones, approximately 90% of them present only once. Germline V gene data show CDR1 as LNHDA and CDR2 as SQIVND (reference sequence). CDR3 length: 14 residues. After removal of 8 bases from V and 5 bases from J, the junction contained 6 bases not matched to a gene.

This receptor was obtained from an elderly woman with acute or convalescent COVID-19. Sample: peripheral blood. The chain carries TRBV19 and TRBJ1-6, with 7 bases that match TRBD1. The CDR3 is CASGRDSNNSPLHF. The CDR3 nucleotides read TGTGCCAGTGGCCGGGACAGCAATAATTCACCCCTCCACTTT.